These T cell receptor beta chains were read from a single sample in a study of technical replicates of blood from a few donors. Assay: immunoSEQ multiplex PCR; the TCRdb copy retains only in-frame clones and omits some. The sample gives approximately 70,000 clones, roughly 94% of which show up once; about 0.4% is in the top ten. Sequenced material: T cells isolated from PBMCs. The receptors were sampled from a human donor in good health. Both conserved end residues are part of each CDR3. Each record gives: V gene, J gene, clone size, D gene, CDR3 protein, CDR3 DNA. The D gene is left open where the match is weak. A row's size may be missing; if present it is once, few, many or a size class.

V gene: TRBV14; J gene: TRBJ1-1; clone size: -; D gene: TRBD1; CDR3 protein: CASSQRGQGGKTEAFF; CDR3 DNA: TGTGCCAGCAGCCAAAGGGGACAGGGTGGGAAGACTGAAGCTTTCTTT
V gene: TRBV27; J gene: TRBJ2-4; clone size: -; D gene: TRBD1; CDR3 protein: CASRRGQGRDIQYF; CDR3 DNA: TGTGCCAGCAGGAGGGGACAGGGTCGGGACATTCAGTACTTC
V gene: TRBV7-9; J gene: TRBJ2-7; clone size: once; D gene: TRBD2; CDR3 protein: CASSFLAAEQYF; CDR3 DNA: TGTGCCAGCAGTTTCCTAGCGGCCGAGCAGTACTTC
V gene: TRBV6-6; J gene: TRBJ2-7; clone size: -; D gene: -; CDR3 protein: CASSSGEQYF; CDR3 DNA: TGTGCCAGCAGTAGCGGGGAGCAGTACTTC
V gene: TRBV19; J gene: TRBJ1-4; clone size: -; D gene: TRBD1; CDR3 protein: CASSADRAREKLFF; CDR3 DNA: TGTGCCAGTAGTGCTGACAGGGCTCGTGAAAAACTGTTTTTT
V gene: TRBV28; J gene: TRBJ2-5; clone size: -; D gene: TRBD1; CDR3 protein: CASNPGGQGFRETQYF; CDR3 DNA: TGTGCCAGCAATCCTGGGGGACAGGGTTTTAGAGAGACCCAGTACTTC
V gene: TRBV7-3; J gene: TRBJ2-7; clone size: -; D gene: TRBD1; CDR3 protein: CASSLGTVPYEQYF; CDR3 DNA: TGTGCCAGCAGCCTCGGGACAGTTCCCTACGAGCAGTACTTC
V gene: TRBV6-1; J gene: TRBJ1-1; clone size: -; D gene: -; CDR3 protein: CASSELGTRQEAFF; CDR3 DNA: TGTGCCAGCAGTGAACTAGGGACAAGACAGGAAGCTTTCTTT
V gene: TRBV7-2; J gene: TRBJ2-1; clone size: once; D gene: -; CDR3 protein: CASSLLSPSSYNEQFF; CDR3 DNA: TGTGCCAGCAGCTTATTGTCCCCCAGCTCCTACAATGAGCAGTTCTTC
V gene: TRBV25-1; J gene: TRBJ2-3; clone size: -; D gene: -; CDR3 protein: CASSDAIGGGTDTQYF; CDR3 DNA: TGTGCCAGCAGTGATGCTATAGGGGGTGGCACAGATACGCAGTATTTT
V gene: TRBV7-9; J gene: TRBJ2-5; clone size: -; D gene: -; CDR3 protein: CASSLARGQEETQYF; CDR3 DNA: TGTGCCAGCAGCTTAGCGCGAGGGCAGGAAGAGACCCAGTACTTC
V gene: TRBV5-1; J gene: TRBJ1-3; clone size: -; D gene: -; CDR3 protein: CASSLTGSSGNTIYF; CDR3 DNA: TGCGCCAGCAGCTTGACGGGAAGCTCTGGAAACACCATATATTTT
V gene: TRBV28; J gene: TRBJ2-2; clone size: -; D gene: TRBD1; CDR3 protein: CASGTGKTGELFF; CDR3 DNA: TGTGCCAGTGGGACAGGGAAAACCGGGGAGCTGTTTTTT
V gene: TRBV7-2; J gene: TRBJ1-5; clone size: -; D gene: -; CDR3 protein: CASSFTGSNQPQHF; CDR3 DNA: TGTGCCAGCAGCTTCACAGGTAGCAATCAGCCCCAGCATTTT
V gene: TRBV9; J gene: TRBJ2-5; clone size: -; D gene: TRBD2; CDR3 protein: CASSPGLESIETQYF; CDR3 DNA: TGTGCCAGCAGCCCTGGACTAGAGTCAATAGAGACCCAGTACTTC
V gene: TRBV1; J gene: TRBJ2-7; clone size: -; D gene: -; CDR3 protein: CTSSQLPSAGAGVYEQYF; CDR3 DNA: TGCACCAGCAGCCAACTCCCCTCAGCGGGAGCGGGGGTGTACGAGCAGTACTTC
V gene: TRBV10-3; J gene: TRBJ1-5; clone size: -; D gene: -; CDR3 protein: CAISVTTVLQSALSGGHF; CDR3 DNA: TGTGCCATCAGTGTTACAACAGTCTTACAATCAGCCCTCTCAGGTGGGCATTTT
V gene: TRBV6-1; J gene: TRBJ1-5; clone size: -; D gene: TRBD1; CDR3 protein: CASSEMTGPHQPQHF; CDR3 DNA: TGTGCCAGCAGTGAAATGACAGGGCCCCATCAGCCCCAGCATTTT